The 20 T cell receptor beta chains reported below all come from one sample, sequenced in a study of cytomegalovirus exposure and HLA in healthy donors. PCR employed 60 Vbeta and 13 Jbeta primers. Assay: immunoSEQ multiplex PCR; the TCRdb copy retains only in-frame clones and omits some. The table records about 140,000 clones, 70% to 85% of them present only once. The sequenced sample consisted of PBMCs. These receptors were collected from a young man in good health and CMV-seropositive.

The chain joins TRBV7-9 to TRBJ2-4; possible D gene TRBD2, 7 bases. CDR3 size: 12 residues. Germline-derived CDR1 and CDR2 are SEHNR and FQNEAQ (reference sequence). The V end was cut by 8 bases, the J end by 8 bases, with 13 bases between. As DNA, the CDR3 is TGTGCCAGCCAAGGGGGGGATGACATTCAGTACTTC. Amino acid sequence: CASQGGDDIQYF.

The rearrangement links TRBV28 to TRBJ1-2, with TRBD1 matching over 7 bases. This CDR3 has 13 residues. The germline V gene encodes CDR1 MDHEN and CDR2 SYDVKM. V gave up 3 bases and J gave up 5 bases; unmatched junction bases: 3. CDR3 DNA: TGTGCCAGCAGTTTGACAGGGCGGTATGGCTACACCTTC. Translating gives CASSLTGRYGYTF.

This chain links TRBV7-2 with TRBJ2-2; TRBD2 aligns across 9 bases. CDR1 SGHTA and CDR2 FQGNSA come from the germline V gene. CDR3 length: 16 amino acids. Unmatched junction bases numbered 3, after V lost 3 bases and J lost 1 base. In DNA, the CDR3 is TGTGCCAGCAGCTTCGGAGCGGGAGGGAACACCGGGGAGCTGTTTTTT. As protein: CASSFGAGGNTGELFF. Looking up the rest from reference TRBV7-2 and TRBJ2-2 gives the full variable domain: GAGVSQSPSNKVTEKGKDVELRCDPISGHTALYWYRQSLGQGLEFLIYFQGNSAPDKSGLPSDRFSAERTGGSVSTLTIQRTQQEDSAVYLCASSFGAGGNTGELFFGEGSRLTVL.

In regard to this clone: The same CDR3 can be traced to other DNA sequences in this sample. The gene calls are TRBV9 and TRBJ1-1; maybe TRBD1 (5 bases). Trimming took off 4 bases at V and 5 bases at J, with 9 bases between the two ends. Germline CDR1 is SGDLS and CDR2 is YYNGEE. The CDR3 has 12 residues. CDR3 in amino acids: CASSPRGTEAFF. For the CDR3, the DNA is TGTGCCAGCAGCCCTCGGGGGACTGAAGCTTTCTTT. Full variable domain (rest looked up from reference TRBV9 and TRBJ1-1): DSGVTQTPKHLITATGQRVTLRCSPRSGDLSVYWYQQSLDQGLQFLIQYYNGEERAKGNILERFSAQQFPDLHSELNLSSLELGDSALYFCASSPRGTEAFFGQGTRLTVV.

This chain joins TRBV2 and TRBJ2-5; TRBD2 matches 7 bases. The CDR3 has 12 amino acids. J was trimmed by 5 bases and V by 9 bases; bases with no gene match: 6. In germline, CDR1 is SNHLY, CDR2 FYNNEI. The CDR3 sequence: CARQAGGETQYF. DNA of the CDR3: TGTGCCAGGCAGGCCGGGGGGGAGACCCAGTACTTC.

The CDR3 protein is CASSDSGTSNQPQHF. CDR3 coding DNA: TGTGCCAGCAGTGATTCCGGTACTTCTAATCAGCCCCAGCATTTT. The chain recombines TRBV6-1 with TRBJ1-5; D gene uncertain. CDR3 length: 15 amino acids. V lost 3 bases, J lost 4 bases, and 13 bases lay in between. Germline V lookup: CDR1 MNHNS, CDR2 SASEGT.

CDR3 region: CASMGQGLFSNQPQHF. The CDR3 DNA follows: TGTGCCAGCATGGGACAGGGGCTTTTTAGCAATCAGCCCCAGCATTTT. The chain joins TRBV28 to TRBJ1-5, with 10 bases matching TRBD1. Germline CDR1 MDHEN, CDR2 SYDVKM. The trim removed 7 bases at V and 0 bases at J, leaving 6 bases unmatched. This CDR3 contains 16 residues. Drawing the rest from reference TRBV28 and TRBJ1-5, the complete variable domain is DVKVTQSSRYLVKRTGEKVFLECVQDMDHENMFWYRQDPGLGLRLIYFSYDVKMKEKGDIPEGYSVSREKKERFSLILESASTNQTSMYLCASMGQGLFSNQPQHFGDGTRLSIL.

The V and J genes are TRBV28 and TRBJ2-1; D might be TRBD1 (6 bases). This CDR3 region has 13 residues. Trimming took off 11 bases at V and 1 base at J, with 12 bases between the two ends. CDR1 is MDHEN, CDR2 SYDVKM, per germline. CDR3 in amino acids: CALGTSSYNEQFF. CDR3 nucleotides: TGTGCCCTCGGGACAAGTTCCTACAATGAGCAGTTCTTC.

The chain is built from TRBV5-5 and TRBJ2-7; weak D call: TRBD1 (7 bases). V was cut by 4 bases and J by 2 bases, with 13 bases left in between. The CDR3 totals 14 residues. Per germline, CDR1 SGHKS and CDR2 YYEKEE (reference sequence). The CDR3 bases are TGTGCCAGCAGCCAGGGGGGTTTAACCTACGAGCAGTACTTC. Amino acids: CASSQGGLTYEQYF.

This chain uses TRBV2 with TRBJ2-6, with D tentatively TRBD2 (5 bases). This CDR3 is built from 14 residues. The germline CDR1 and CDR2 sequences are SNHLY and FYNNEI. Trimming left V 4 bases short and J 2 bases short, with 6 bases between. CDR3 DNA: TGTGCCAGCAGTGCCGGGGCTGGGGCCAACGTCCTGACTTTC. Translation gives CASSAGAGANVLTF.

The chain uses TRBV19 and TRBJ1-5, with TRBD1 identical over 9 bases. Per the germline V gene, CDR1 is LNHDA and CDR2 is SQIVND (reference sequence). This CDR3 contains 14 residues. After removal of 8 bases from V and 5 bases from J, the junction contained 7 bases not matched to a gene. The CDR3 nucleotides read TGTGCCAGTGGGGACAGGGTAAGGTATCAGCCCCAGCATTTT. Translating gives CASGDRVRYQPQHF.

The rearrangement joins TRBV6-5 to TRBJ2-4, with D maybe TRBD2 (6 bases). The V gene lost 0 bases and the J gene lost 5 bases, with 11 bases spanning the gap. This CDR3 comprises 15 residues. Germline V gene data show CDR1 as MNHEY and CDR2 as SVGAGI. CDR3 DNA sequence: TGTGCCAGCAGTTACTCGGTCTGGGGGGAAAACATTCAGTACTTC. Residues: CASSYSVWGENIQYF.

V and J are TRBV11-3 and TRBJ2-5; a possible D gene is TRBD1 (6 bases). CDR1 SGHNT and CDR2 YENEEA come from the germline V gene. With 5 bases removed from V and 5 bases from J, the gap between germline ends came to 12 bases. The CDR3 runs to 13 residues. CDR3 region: CASSPRGLETQYF. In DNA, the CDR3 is TGTGCCAGCAGCCCCAGGGGTCTGGAGACCCAGTACTTC.

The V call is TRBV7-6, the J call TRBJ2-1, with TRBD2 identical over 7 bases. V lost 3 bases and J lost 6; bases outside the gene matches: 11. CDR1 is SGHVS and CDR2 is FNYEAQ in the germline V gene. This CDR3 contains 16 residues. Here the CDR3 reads CASSFVVGGVGNEQFF. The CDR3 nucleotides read TGTGCCAGCAGCTTTGTAGTGGGGGGGGTTGGCAATGAGCAGTTCTTC.

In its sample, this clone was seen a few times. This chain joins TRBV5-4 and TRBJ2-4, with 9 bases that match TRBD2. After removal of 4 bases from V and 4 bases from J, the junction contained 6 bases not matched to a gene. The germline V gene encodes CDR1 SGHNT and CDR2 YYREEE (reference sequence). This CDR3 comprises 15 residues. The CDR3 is CASSEAGGKKNIQYF. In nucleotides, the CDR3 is TGTGCCAGCAGCGAAGCGGGGGGAAAAAAAAACATTCAGTACTTC.

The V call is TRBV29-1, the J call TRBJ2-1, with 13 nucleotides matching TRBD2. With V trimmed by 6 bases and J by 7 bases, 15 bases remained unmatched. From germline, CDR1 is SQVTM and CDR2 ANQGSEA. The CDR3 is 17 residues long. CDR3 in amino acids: CSVVGLAGEEGKNEQFF. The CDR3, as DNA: TGCAGCGTGGTCGGACTAGCGGGAGAGGAAGGAAAGAATGAGCAGTTCTTC.

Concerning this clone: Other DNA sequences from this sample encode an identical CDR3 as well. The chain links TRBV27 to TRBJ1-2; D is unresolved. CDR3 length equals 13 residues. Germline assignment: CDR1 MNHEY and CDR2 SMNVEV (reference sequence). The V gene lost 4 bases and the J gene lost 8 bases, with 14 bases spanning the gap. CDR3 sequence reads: CASSYGSRGGYTF. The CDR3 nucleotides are TGTGCCAGCAGTTATGGCAGCCGCGGGGGCTACACCTTC.

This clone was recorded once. The CDR3 region has the DNA TGTGCCATAGCCGGGGAGGGCGGGGGGGCCGCCACCGGGGAGCTGTTTTTT. Its protein is CAIAGEGGGAATGELFF. The J gene is TRBJ2-2, the V gene TRBV27; 9 nucleotides agree with TRBD2. This CDR3 spans 17 amino acids. V shed 10 bases, J shed 4 bases, and the junction held 16 bases outside the gene matches. Looked up from germline, CDR1 is MNHEY and CDR2 is SMNVEV (reference sequence).

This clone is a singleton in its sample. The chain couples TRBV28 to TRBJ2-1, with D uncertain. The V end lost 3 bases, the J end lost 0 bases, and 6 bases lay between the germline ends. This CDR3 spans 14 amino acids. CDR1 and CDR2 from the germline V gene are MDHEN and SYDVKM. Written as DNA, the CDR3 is TGTGCCAGCAGTTTGTCTCCCTCCTACAATGAGCAGTTCTTC. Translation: CASSLSPSYNEQFF. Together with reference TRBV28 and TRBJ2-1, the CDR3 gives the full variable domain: DVKVTQSSRYLVKRTGEKVFLECVQDMDHENMFWYRQDPGLGLRLIYFSYDVKMKEKGDIPEGYSVSREKKERFSLILESASTNQTSMYLCASSLSPSYNEQFFGPGTRLTVL.

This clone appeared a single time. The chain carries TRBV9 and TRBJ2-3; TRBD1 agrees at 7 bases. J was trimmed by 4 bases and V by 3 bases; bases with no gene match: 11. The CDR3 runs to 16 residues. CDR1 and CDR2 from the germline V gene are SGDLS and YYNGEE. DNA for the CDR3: TGTGCCAGCAGCGCTAGTTGGGACAGACTTTCAGATACGCAGTATTTT. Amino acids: CASSASWDRLSDTQYF.